The sequence of this TCR beta chain was determined in a study of read filtering for tumor transcriptome and immune sequencing. Overall study context: Mean patient age was approximately 71 years, range about 47 to 85; 17 male, 14 female.

The CDR3 covers 12 residues. V lost 1 base and J lost 13, with 12 bases in between. Germline V gene data show CDR1 as SGHDT and CDR2 as YYEEEE. Bone marrow was sampled from every patient at the time of active disease. This library used roughly 400 ng RNA and molecular barcoded adaptors spanning alpha/delta and beta/gamma chains. TCRdb re-analysed the reads in MiXCR, keeping a single row per CDR3 protein. This table holds thousands of distinct CDR3 sequences, 50% to 80% found once. The V gene is TRBV5-6, the J gene TRBJ2-1; D perhaps matches TRBD2 (7 bases). The TCR originated in a donor at least 40 years old with multiple myeloma. This table probably holds off-target reads from a library built for another chain. Material for sequencing was a population of CD138-negative cells sorted from bone marrow. CDR3 amino acids: CASSLNGGPQFF. CDR3 coding DNA: TGTGCCAGCAGCTTGAACGGGGGGCCTCAGTTCTTC.